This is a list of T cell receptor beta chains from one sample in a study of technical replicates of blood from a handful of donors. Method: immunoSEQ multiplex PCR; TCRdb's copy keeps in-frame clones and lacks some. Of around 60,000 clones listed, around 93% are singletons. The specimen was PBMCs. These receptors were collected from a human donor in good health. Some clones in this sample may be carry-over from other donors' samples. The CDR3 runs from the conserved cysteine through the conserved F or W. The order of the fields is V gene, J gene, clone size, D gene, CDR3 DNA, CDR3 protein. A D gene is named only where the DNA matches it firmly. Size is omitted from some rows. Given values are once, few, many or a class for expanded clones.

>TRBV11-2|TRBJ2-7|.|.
TGTGCCAGCAGCTTGCGGGACCGAGCCGAGCAGTACTTC
CASSLRDRAEQYF
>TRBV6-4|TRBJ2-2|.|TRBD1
TGTGCCAGCAGTGAACAGGGGACCGGGGAGCTGTTTTTT
CASSEQGTGELFF
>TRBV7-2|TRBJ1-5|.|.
TGTGCCAGCAGCTTAGGGCAGGAACAGCCCCAGCATTTT
CASSLGQEQPQHF
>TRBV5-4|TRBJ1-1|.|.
TGTGCCAGCAGCCAACAGGGCCGACTTGCTGAAGCTTTCTTT
CASSQQGRLAEAFF
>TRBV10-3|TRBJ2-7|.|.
TGTGCCACAAGAGGGGGGGACGACTCCTACGAGCAGTACTTC
CATRGGDDSYEQYF
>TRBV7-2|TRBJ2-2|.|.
TGTGCCAGCAGCTTATGGCGGCAAACTGGGGAGCTGTTTTTT
CASSLWRQTGELFF
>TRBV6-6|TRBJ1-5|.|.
TGTGCCAGCAGTCCAGCGACGGAAGATAGCAATCAGCCCCAGCATTTT
CASSPATEDSNQPQHF
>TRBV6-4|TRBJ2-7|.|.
TGTGCCAGCAGTGATACTGAACAGGGCGAGCAGTACTTC
CASSDTEQGEQYF
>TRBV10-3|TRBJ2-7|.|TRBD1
TGTGCCATCAGCGGACAGGGTTCCTACGAGCAGTACTTC
CAISGQGSYEQYF
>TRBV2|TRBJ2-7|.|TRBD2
TGTGCCAGCAGTGGGAGACAGCGGGGGTACGAGCAGTACTTC
CASSGRQRGYEQYF
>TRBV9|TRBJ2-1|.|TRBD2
TGTGCCAGCAGCGCCACTAGCGTGCCGTCCTACAATGAGCAGTTCTTC
CASSATSVPSYNEQFF
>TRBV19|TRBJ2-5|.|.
TGTGCCAGTAGTATAGAGGCCCTAGGCGAAGAGACCCAGTACTTC
CASSIEALGEETQYF
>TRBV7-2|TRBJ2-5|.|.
TGTGCCAGCAGCTTATTCCGGGACAAGATAGCGACCCAGTACTTC
CASSLFRDKIATQYF
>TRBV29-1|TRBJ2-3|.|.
TGCAGCGTTGAAGACAACACAGATACGCAGTATTTT
CSVEDNTDTQYF
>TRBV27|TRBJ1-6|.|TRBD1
TGTGCCAGCAGTTTTAAAATGGGACAGGGTGATTCACCCCTCCACTTT
CASSFKMGQGDSPLHF
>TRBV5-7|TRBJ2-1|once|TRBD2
TGTGCCAGCAGCTTGGGCCTAGCGGGGGGGCTAAATGAGCAGTTCTTC
CASSLGLAGGLNEQFF
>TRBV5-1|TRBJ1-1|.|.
TGCGCCAGCAGCTTGGCATGGTCACGCGGCACTGAAGCTTTCTTT
CASSLAWSRGTEAFF
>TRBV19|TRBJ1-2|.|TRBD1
TGTGCCAGTAGTAGGGGTACGGCGCAGGGGGCGTCTTATGGCTACACCTTC
CASSRGTAQGASYGYTF
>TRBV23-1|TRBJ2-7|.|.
TGCGCCAGCACCCCGTCGCAGGGTTCCCACGAGCAGTACTTC
CASTPSQGSHEQYF
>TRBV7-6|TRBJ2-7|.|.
TGTGCCAGCAGCTTAGCGCGCAGGGGGGTGGGCGAGCAGTACTTC
CASSLARRGVGEQYF
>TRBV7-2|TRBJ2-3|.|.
TGTGCCAGCAGCTTATTAGATGCGGGCACAGATACGCAGTATTTT
CASSLLDAGTDTQYF